These 32 T cell receptor beta chains were all obtained from the same sample, sequenced in a study of resident and recirculating memory T cells in vitiligo. Produced via immunoSEQ multiplex PCR; TCRdb's table is partial and in-frame only. This table holds tens of thousands of clones, more than 85% found once. Source material: blood. Receptor source: a male donor with vitiligo.

The rearrangement uses TRBV5-1 and TRBJ1-1; D not resolved. V was shortened by 4 bases and J by 5 bases, with 12 bases between the two germline ends. The germline V gene has CDR1 SGHRS and CDR2 YFSETQ. The CDR3 contains 13 residues. In nucleotides, the CDR3 is TGCGCCAGCAGCGTGGACCCGGGGACTGAAGCTTTCTTT. It translates to CASSVDPGTEAFF.

The gene calls are TRBV11-1 and TRBJ1-6; 8 nucleotides line up with TRBD1. V shed 1 base and J 10 bases; nucleotides not matched to a gene: 6. The CDR3 is made up of 15 amino acids. Germline CDR1 is SGHAT and CDR2 is FQDESV (reference sequence). CDR3 nucleotides: TGTGCCAGCAGCTTAGAAGGCAGGGGGCAGTCACCCCTCCACTTT. Protein product: CASSLEGRGQSPLHF.

The CDR3, as DNA: TGTGCCAGCAGCTTAGGGACATTATCCTACGAGCAGTACTTC. It encodes CASSLGTLSYEQYF. The chain employs TRBV7-8 and TRBJ2-7; D might be TRBD1 (5 bases). The CDR3 contains 14 residues. CDR1 and CDR2 from the germline V gene are SGHVS and FQNEAQ. V lost 1 base and J lost 1, with 8 bases in between.

This clone was seen only once. This chain uses TRBV9 with TRBJ1-5; D is possibly TRBD1 (6 bases). The V gene's germline CDR1 is SGDLS and CDR2 YYNGEE. V dropped 3 bases and J dropped 3 bases, with 13 bases sitting between them. The CDR3 totals 15 residues. CDR3 bases: TGTGCCAGCAGCGAGGGGGGGGCGTCCAATCAGCCCCAGCATTTT. It codes for CASSEGGASNQPQHF.

The CDR3 coding sequence is TGTGCCAGCAGCAGACAGATCAATCAGCCCCAGCATTTT. Translating gives CASSRQINQPQHF. The rearrangement joins TRBV6-5 to TRBJ1-5; tentative D call: TRBD1 (5 bases). V lost 6 bases to trimming and J lost 3 bases, with 9 bases between them. This CDR3 is 13 amino acids long. Germline-derived CDR1 and CDR2 are MNHEY and SVGAGI.

The chain links TRBV18 to TRBJ1-4; D is possibly TRBD1 (6 bases). There are 18 residues in the CDR3. Germline V gene data show CDR1 as KGHSH and CDR2 as LQKENI. V lost 3 bases and J 3 bases, leaving 20 bases between the germline ends. The CDR3 loop reads CASSPGPGVVWSNEKLFF. The CDR3, as DNA: TGTGCCAGCTCACCGGGACCAGGGGTTGTGTGGTCTAATGAAAAACTGTTTTTT.

The chain joins TRBV5-1 to TRBJ2-3, with 9 nucleotides matching TRBD2. Germline CDR1 and CDR2: SGHRS and YFSETQ. The CDR3 is 13 residues long. Trimming removed 2 bases from V and 8 bases from J; junction bases left unmatched: 3. The CDR3 spells CASSFTTSGTQYF. CDR3 in DNA: TGCGCCAGCAGCTTCACGACTAGCGGTACGCAGTATTTT.

V gene TRBV7-9 combines with J gene TRBJ1-2; 10 nucleotides agree with TRBD1. The germline CDR1 and CDR2 sequences are SEHNR and FQNEAQ (reference sequence). The CDR3 runs 14 residues. Losses at the gene ends were 1 base for V and 6 bases for J; bases not matched to a gene: 2. The CDR3 loop reads CASSLVGQGNGYTF. CDR3 nucleotides: TGTGCCAGCAGCTTAGTGGGACAGGGGAATGGCTACACCTTC.

The chain is built from TRBV18 and TRBJ1-1, with no clear D. V was pared by 3 bases and J by 0 bases, with 11 bases between. Germline V gene lookup returns CDR1 KGHSH and CDR2 LQKENI. This CDR3 has 15 residues. The CDR3 protein is CASSPPGVMNTEAFF. DNA for the CDR3: TGTGCCAGCTCACCCCCGGGAGTGATGAACACTGAAGCTTTCTTT.

The chain employs TRBV7-9 and TRBJ2-1; D is possibly TRBD1 (6 bases). V shed 4 bases and J shed 4 bases, with 17 bases lying between them. Per the germline V gene, CDR1 is SEHNR and CDR2 is FQNEAQ (reference sequence). The CDR3 length is 16 residues. The CDR3: CASSWGQQGYYNEQFF. The CDR3 DNA is TGTGCCAGCAGCTGGGGGCAACAAGGCTATTACAATGAGCAGTTCTTC.

The V gene is TRBV7-8, the J gene TRBJ2-7; 11 nucleotides line up with TRBD1. This CDR3 region has 16 residues. The germline V gene has CDR1 SGHVS and CDR2 FQNEAQ. Trimming at V came to 1 base and at J to 0 bases, leaving 2 bases not matched to a gene. The CDR3 region is CASSLVGQGASYEQYF. DNA for the CDR3: TGTGCCAGCAGCTTAGTTGGACAGGGGGCCTCCTACGAGCAGTACTTC.

This clone was observed a few times. This sequence joins TRBV2 and TRBJ2-7, with 8 bases aligning to TRBD1. Germline V gene lookup returns CDR1 SNHLY and CDR2 FYNNEI. V trimming: 9 bases; J trimming: 3 bases; junction bases outside the gene matches: 10. This CDR3 comprises 14 residues. DNA for the CDR3: TGTGCCAGTGCCCAGGGGGCTCGGGGCTACGAGCAGTACTTC. Translated, it gives CASAQGARGYEQYF.

The chain links TRBV10-3 to TRBJ2-2, with 9 bases aligning to TRBD1. CDR1 is ENHRY and CDR2 is SYGVKD in the germline V gene. The V segment lost 10 bases and the J segment 6 bases; nucleotides outside the gene matches: 12. CDR3 size: 15 residues. Written as DNA, the CDR3 is TGTGCCACCAAAGGACAGGGGAGCGTCGCCGGGGAGCTGTTTTTT. Translating gives CATKGQGSVAGELFF.

The chain carries TRBV5-1 and TRBJ1-6; D is ambiguous. This CDR3 is built from 14 residues. V lost 2 bases, J lost 7 bases, and 10 bases lay in between. In germline, CDR1 is SGHRS, CDR2 YFSETQ. The DNA for the CDR3 is TGCGCCAGCAGCTTCGGGGATACGAATTCACCCCTCCACTTT. It specifies CASSFGDTNSPLHF. Drawing the rest from reference TRBV5-1 and TRBJ1-6, the complete variable domain is KAGVTQTPRYLIKTRGQQVTLSCSPISGHRSVSWYQQTPGQGLQFLFEYFSETQRNKGNFPGRFSGRQFSNSRSEMNVSTLELGDSALYLCASSFGDTNSPLHFGNGTRLTVT.

This chain joins TRBV14 and TRBJ2-7, with 10 positions matching TRBD2. V lost 3 bases, J lost 2 bases, and 7 bases stayed unmatched. Germline V gives CDR1 SGHDN, CDR2 FVKESK. This CDR3 contains 16 residues. CDR3 residues: CASSHNVAGGAYEQYF. CDR3 DNA sequence: TGTGCCAGCAGCCATAACGTAGCGGGGGGTGCCTACGAGCAGTACTTC.

The chain carries TRBV2 and TRBJ2-5; D unclear. V was cut by 2 bases and J by 9 bases, with 16 bases left in between. Germline V gene data show CDR1 as SNHLY and CDR2 as FYNNEI. There are 14 residues in the CDR3. The CDR3 here is CASSEHGQAPAQYF. The CDR3 DNA reads as TGTGCCAGCAGTGAACATGGGCAAGCACCCGCCCAGTACTTC. Using reference TRBV2 and TRBJ2-5 for the parts outside the CDR3, the full variable domain is EPEVTQTPSHQVTQMGQEVILRCVPISNHLYFYWYRQILGQKVEFLVSFYNNEISEKSEIFDDQFSVERPDGSNFTLKIRSTKLEDSAMYFCASSEHGQAPAQYFGPGTRLLVL.

The rearrangement joins TRBV19 to TRBJ1-1; TRBD1 agrees at 10 bases. Germline trimming cut 6 bases from V and 4 bases from J; bases unmatched to any gene: 11. Germline assignment: CDR1 LNHDA and CDR2 SQIVND (reference sequence). The CDR3 contains 16 residues. This CDR3 reads CASRISGQGPFTEAFF. CDR3 sequence (DNA): TGTGCCAGTAGAATATCGGGACAGGGGCCTTTCACTGAAGCTTTCTTT.

The chain combines TRBV4-3 with TRBJ2-5, with TRBD2 matching 15 bases. Germline loops: CDR1 LGHNA, CDR2 YSLEER. The CDR3 spans 18 residues. V lost 4 bases to trimming and J lost 4 bases; unmatched junction nucleotides: 10. CDR3 bases: TGCGCCAGCAGCCCCGGACTAGCGGGGGGGAGGAAGGGAGAGACCCAGTACTTC. Protein product: CASSPGLAGGRKGETQYF.

The DNA of the CDR3 is TGTGCTAGTGGTTTGAGCGGACAGAGCACAGATACGCAGTATTTT. Translated, it gives CASGLSGQSTDTQYF. This chain uses TRBV12-5 with TRBJ2-3; a weak D match, TRBD1 (6 bases). V was clipped by 2 bases and J by 0 bases, with 9 bases between them. This CDR3 is built from 15 residues. Germline lookup yields CDR1 LGHNT and CDR2 FRNRAP. Together with reference TRBV12-5 and TRBJ2-3, the CDR3 gives the full variable domain: DARVTQTPRHKVTEMGQEVTMRCQPILGHNTVFWYRQTMMQGLELLAYFRNRAPLDDSGMPKDRFSAEMPDATLATLKIQPSEPRDSAVYFCASGLSGQSTDTQYFGPGTRLTVL.

This clone has only one observation. CDR3 loop: CAISEGQGNSPLHF. For the CDR3, the DNA is TGTGCCATCAGTGAAGGACAGGGAAATTCACCCCTCCACTTT. The rearrangement links TRBV10-3 to TRBJ1-6, with 8 bases that match TRBD1. The CDR3 length is 14 residues. Germline loops: CDR1 ENHRY, CDR2 SYGVKD. Trimming took 3 bases from V and 7 from J; bases not matched to a gene: 2.

The rearrangement joins TRBV27 to TRBJ2-1; no clear D gene. This CDR3 spans 13 amino acids. Germline assignment: CDR1 MNHEY and CDR2 SMNVEV (reference sequence). With 4 bases removed from V and 0 bases from J, the gap between germline ends came to 4 bases. The DNA for the CDR3 is TGTGCCAGCAGTTCGGGCTCCTACAATGAGCAGTTCTTC. Its translation is CASSSGSYNEQFF.

The chain uses TRBV7-9 and TRBJ1-1; maybe TRBD1 (6 bases). This CDR3 region has 14 residues. CDR1 and CDR2 (germline): SEHNR, FQNEAQ (reference sequence). The germline V and J ends were trimmed by 4 bases and 6 bases, with 15 bases remaining between them. In DNA, the CDR3 is TGTGCCAGCAGCTATGGACAGATAGGGCCTGAAGCTTTCTTT. Translated, it gives CASSYGQIGPEAFF.

The V and J genes are TRBV30 and TRBJ1-2; D call uncertain. This CDR3 is 15 amino acids long. V lost 0 bases to trimming and J lost 0 bases, with 11 bases between them. Germline V gives CDR1 GTSNPN, CDR2 SVGIG (reference sequence). The DNA of the CDR3 is TGTGCCTGGAGTGTCGGATCGGGGACTAACTATGGCTACACCTTC. It encodes CAWSVGSGTNYGYTF.

V usage is TRBV18 and J usage is TRBJ1-2, with 11 bases fitting TRBD1. The CDR3 is made up of 16 amino acids. V dropped 3 bases and J dropped 8; count of bases not matched to a gene: 11. Germline V gene lookup returns CDR1 KGHSH and CDR2 LQKENI. DNA of the CDR3: TGTGCCAGCTCACCCCGGACAGGGGGCGCGGATGGAGGCTACACCTTC. It translates to CASSPRTGGADGGYTF. The variable domain in full, completed from reference TRBV18 and TRBJ1-2, reads NAGVMQNPRHLVRRRGQEARLRCSPMKGHSHVYWYRQLPEEGLKFMVYLQKENIIDESGMPKERFSAEFPKEGPSILRIQQVVRGDSAAYFCASSPRTGGADGGYTFGSGTRLTVV.

The chain has TRBV6-5 and TRBJ1-4; a possible D gene is TRBD1 (5 bases). This CDR3 comprises 14 residues. Trimming cost V 10 bases and J 3 bases, with 15 bases left between them. Germline V lookup: CDR1 MNHEY, CDR2 SVGAGI. The CDR3: CATRRQGPNEKLFF. DNA of the CDR3: TGTGCCACCCGGCGGCAGGGTCCTAATGAAAAACTGTTTTTT.

The rearrangement uses TRBV7-3 and TRBJ2-5; TRBD2 agrees at 8 bases. The CDR3 contains 14 residues. In germline, CDR1 is SGHTA, CDR2 FQGTGA. The V gene end was trimmed by 5 bases and the J gene end by 1 base; junction bases not matched to a gene: 3. This CDR3 is CASSRSGGQETQYF. The CDR3 region has the DNA TGTGCCAGCAGCCGCAGCGGGGGCCAAGAGACCCAGTACTTC.

This rearrangement joins TRBV28 to TRBJ1-5; 8 bases align to TRBD1. V dropped 5 bases and J dropped 7; count of bases not matched to a gene: 10. This CDR3 is 15 amino acids long. Per germline, CDR1 MDHEN and CDR2 SYDVKM. The CDR3 sequence is CASSPLDREDQPQHF. The CDR3, as DNA: TGTGCCAGCAGTCCCTTGGACAGGGAAGACCAGCCCCAGCATTTT.

This chain links TRBV2 with TRBJ2-3, with a possible D match to TRBD1 (7 bases). CDR1 SNHLY and CDR2 FYNNEI come from the germline V gene. Between the trimmed V and J ends, which lost 3 bases and 6 bases, there was a span of 25 bases. The CDR3 contains 18 residues. This chain's CDR3 is CASSEARQGGGSRDTQYF. CDR3 bases: TGTGCCAGCAGTGAGGCCCGCCAGGGGGGTGGGTCAAGGGATACGCAGTATTTT.

The genes are TRBV29-1 and TRBJ1-1; 8 positions agree with TRBD1. CDR1 and CDR2 from the germline V gene are SQVTM and ANQGSEA. Trimming cost V 7 bases and J 6 bases; bases outside gene matches: 16. CDR3 length: 15 residues. The CDR3 region is CSADRLDRALPEAFF. The CDR3 DNA follows: TGCAGCGCCGACCGCCTGGACAGGGCCCTGCCTGAAGCTTTCTTT.

This clone was recorded only once. This chain connects TRBV7-2 to TRBJ2-7; the match to TRBD2 covers 8 bases. This CDR3 spans 14 amino acids. The ends lost 5 bases at V and 2 bases at J; junction bases unmatched: 5. Looked up from germline, CDR1 is SGHTA and CDR2 is FQGNSA. As DNA, the CDR3 is TGTGCCAGCAGCCCGGGAGGGCGACCCTACGAGCAGTACTTC. Its translation: CASSPGGRPYEQYF.

Only one count was recorded for this clone. V gene TRBV12-5 combines with J gene TRBJ2-7; the D gene is possibly TRBD2 (5 bases). The CDR3 spans 20 residues. Trimming took 0 bases from V and 2 from J, leaving 26 bases between them. CDR1 and CDR2 (germline): LGHNT, FRNRAP. CDR3 amino acids: CASGLVLKSGSGGEAYEQYF. The CDR3, as DNA: TGTGCTAGTGGTTTGGTCCTTAAAAGCGGTTCGGGTGGCGAAGCCTACGAGCAGTACTTC.

The chain is built from TRBV5-6 and TRBJ1-4, with a tentative D call TRBD1 (6 bases). Germline V gene sequence: CDR1 SGHDT, CDR2 YYEEEE. Trimming stripped 4 bases from V and 5 bases from J, with 18 bases between. The CDR3 is 16 amino acids. The CDR3, as DNA: TGTGCCAGCAGCACAGCAGGGGTAGGGTCCAATGAAAAACTGTTTTTT. It specifies CASSTAGVGSNEKLFF.